The 25 T cell receptor beta chains presented below share a single source sample, sequenced in a study of shared clonotypes between healthy human individuals. Produced via immunoSEQ multiplex PCR; TCRdb's table is partial and in-frame only. The sample holds some 1,600,000 clones, 95% to 99% seen once. Input material: naive CD4+ T cells sorted from blood. The subset: CD45RA+ positively selected. These TCRs come from a man aged 25-45 years in good health.

The chain has TRBV28 and TRBJ2-7; no clear D gene. The CDR3 runs 12 residues. Trimming removed 9 bases at V and 3 bases at J, with 12 bases between. Germline assignment: CDR1 MDHEN and CDR2 SYDVKM. The CDR3 nucleotides are TGTGCCAGTGTAGGCGTCGACTACGAGCAGTACTTC. Translating it yields CASVGVDYEQYF.

The chain combines TRBV19 with TRBJ2-3; D is ambiguous. The germline gives CDR1 LNHDA, CDR2 SQIVND (reference sequence). The CDR3 covers 11 residues. Trimming took 9 bases from V and 0 from J, leaving 4 bases between them. The CDR3 loop is CARTSTDTQYF. CDR3 bases: TGTGCCAGGACTAGCACAGATACGCAGTATTTT. The whole variable domain, filled in from reference TRBV19 and TRBJ2-3, reads DGGITQSPKYLFRKEGQNVTLSCEQNLNHDAMYWYRQDPGQGLRLIYYSQIVNDFQKGDIAEGYSVSREKKESFPLTVTSAQKNPTAFYLCARTSTDTQYFGPGTRLTVL.

The chain carries TRBV5-4 and TRBJ1-1; D ambiguous. The ends were cut back, 1 base at V and 2 bases at J, with 18 bases in the middle. This CDR3 comprises 17 residues. The germline CDR1 and CDR2 sequences are SGHNT and YYREEE (reference sequence). The chain's CDR3 is CASSLPGRGNVNTEAFF. The CDR3 bases are TGTGCCAGCAGCTTGCCCGGTCGGGGAAACGTTAACACTGAAGCTTTCTTT.

The chain combines TRBV5-4 with TRBJ1-4; 8 positions agree with TRBD1. The V gene's germline CDR1 is SGHNT and CDR2 YYREEE (reference sequence). Trimming took 5 bases from V and 8 from J; bases not matched to a gene: 11. The CDR3 loop spans 15 amino acids. The CDR3 nucleotides are TGTGCCAGCAGTCTCCGACAGGGGCGAGGAGAAAAACTGTTTTTT. Residues: CASSLRQGRGEKLFF.

On this clone itself: The same CDR3 can be traced to other DNA sequences in this sample. The chain recombines TRBV5-1 with TRBJ2-1, with D unresolved. The V end lost 0 bases, the J end lost 6 bases, and 4 bases lay between the germline ends. This CDR3 has 12 amino acids. Germline CDR1 and CDR2: SGHRS and YFSETQ. CDR3 nucleotide sequence: TGCGCCAGCAGCTTGGCCCGCAATGAGCAGTTCTTC. Amino acids: CASSLARNEQFF.

The rearrangement links TRBV15 to TRBJ1-1, with D tentatively TRBD1 (5 bases). The CDR3 is 14 amino acids. Germline V gene sequence: CDR1 LNHNV, CDR2 YYDKDF (reference sequence). The germline V and J ends were trimmed by 1 base and 1 base, with 7 bases remaining between them. The CDR3 here is CATSRGDGNTEAFF. The CDR3 DNA sequence: TGTGCCACCAGCAGAGGGGACGGGAACACTGAAGCTTTCTTT.

This chain uses TRBV27 with TRBJ2-7; 8 bases match TRBD1. This CDR3 is 14 amino acids long. Trimming cost V 2 bases and J 4 bases; bases outside gene matches: 4. CDR1 MNHEY and CDR2 SMNVEV come from the germline V gene (reference sequence). The CDR3 spells CASSLTGQEYEQYF. The CDR3 nucleotides are TGTGCCAGCAGTTTAACGGGACAGGAGTACGAGCAGTACTTC.

This clone has a single count. The CDR3 protein is CASSLIQVLYNEQFF. The CDR3 DNA reads as TGTGCCAGCAGCTTGATCCAGGTCCTCTACAATGAGCAGTTCTTC. The chain joins TRBV5-6 to TRBJ2-1, with unresolved D. Germline values: CDR1 SGHDT, CDR2 YYEEEE. The CDR3 has 15 residues. Trimming took off 1 base at V and 3 bases at J, with 11 bases between the two ends. The full variable domain, rest sourced from reference TRBV5-6 and TRBJ2-1, is DAGVTQSPTHLIKTRGQQVTLRCSPKSGHDTVSWYQQALGQGPQFIFQYYEEEERQRGNFPDRFSGHQFPNYSSELNVNALLLGDSALYLCASSLIQVLYNEQFFGPGTRLTVL.

The chain employs TRBV9 and TRBJ2-3, with a tentative D call TRBD1 (5 bases). Per germline, CDR1 SGDLS and CDR2 YYNGEE. V shed 0 bases and J shed 4 bases, with 18 bases lying between them. This CDR3 is 17 amino acids long. The CDR3 region is CASSVAGASSLPDTQYF. The CDR3 DNA is TGTGCCAGCAGCGTAGCTGGGGCCTCCTCTCTTCCAGATACGCAGTATTTT.

The chain employs TRBV19 and TRBJ2-3; 8 bases are shared with TRBD2. The length of the CDR3 is 19 residues. The germline CDR1 and CDR2 sequences are LNHDA and SQIVND (reference sequence). The V segment lost 5 bases and the J segment 3 bases; nucleotides outside the gene matches: 19. Here the CDR3 DNA reads TGTGCCAGTAGTCGGGAGACGGGAGGGTGGGGCTTCGCTACAGATACGCAGTATTTT. Translation: CASSRETGGWGFATDTQYF.

This chain joins TRBV30 and TRBJ1-5; no firm D call. The V and J ends lost 5 bases and 3 bases respectively, with 11 bases between them. CDR1 is GTSNPN and CDR2 is SVGIG in the germline V gene (reference sequence). The CDR3 extends over 13 amino acids. The CDR3 is CAWGLQHNQPQHF. The CDR3 DNA reads TGTGCCTGGGGCCTACAGCACAATCAGCCCCAGCATTTT.

This chain links TRBV4-3 with TRBJ2-7; TRBD1 matches 7 bases. Germline assignment: CDR1 LGHNA and CDR2 YSLEER. The J segment lost 3 bases and the V segment lost 4 bases, leaving 6 bases of the junction unmatched. This CDR3 has 14 amino acids. For the CDR3, the DNA is TGCGCCAGCAGCCGGGACAGCGAAGACTACGAGCAGTACTTC. This translates into CASSRDSEDYEQYF.

The CDR3 coding sequence is TGTGCCAGCAGGAGCTCAGGGGGCGCCTACAATGAGCAGTTCTTC. Translating it yields CASRSSGGAYNEQFF. The gene calls are TRBV6-5 and TRBJ2-1; TRBD1 aligns across 8 bases. Per the germline V gene, CDR1 is MNHEY and CDR2 is SVGAGI. The J segment lost 2 bases and the V segment lost 6 bases, leaving 6 bases of the junction unmatched. The CDR3 is made up of 15 amino acids.

J is TRBJ2-4 and V is TRBV9, with D hard to call. The CDR3 consists of 13 residues. V was shortened by 3 bases and J by 4 bases, with 8 bases between the two germline ends. Germline CDR1 SGDLS, CDR2 YYNGEE. In nucleotides, the CDR3 is TGTGCCAGCAGCGATCCAGGAAAAAACATTCAGTACTTC. Residues: CASSDPGKNIQYF.

The chain links TRBV29-1 to TRBJ1-1, with D possibly being TRBD1 (5 bases). Germline lookup yields CDR1 SQVTM and CDR2 ANQGSEA. The CDR3 sequence is 13 residues long. Trimming removed 7 bases at V and 0 bases at J, with 12 bases between. CDR3 amino acids: CSAWGRMNTEAFF. In nucleotides, the CDR3 is TGCAGCGCCTGGGGCCGAATGAACACTGAAGCTTTCTTT.

V gene TRBV5-8 combines with J gene TRBJ2-7, with no clear D. CDR1 is SGHTS and CDR2 is YDEGEE in the germline V gene. This CDR3 spans 15 amino acids. The V gene lost 3 bases and the J gene lost 5 bases, with 18 bases spanning the gap. The CDR3 region is CASSSALYPRDEQYF. As DNA, the CDR3 is TGTGCCAGCAGCTCGGCCCTCTACCCCCGGGACGAGCAGTACTTC.

The chain uses TRBV11-1 and TRBJ2-1, with D perhaps assigned TRBD1 or TRBD2 (6 bases each). Looked up from germline, CDR1 is SGHAT and CDR2 is FQDESV (reference sequence). There are 14 residues in the CDR3. With 5 bases removed from V and 7 bases from J, the gap between germline ends came to 15 bases. The CDR3 coding sequence is TGTGCCAGCAGCCCAAGACAGGCGGGAAATGAGCAGTTCTTC. It is translated as CASSPRQAGNEQFF.

The rearrangement links TRBV9 to TRBJ2-2; 15 nucleotides match TRBD2. CDR1 SGDLS and CDR2 YYNGEE come from the germline V gene. The CDR3 totals 18 residues. V gave up 1 base and J gave up 3 bases; unmatched junction bases: 4. CDR3 sequence reads: CASSVLGLAGGDTGELFF. CDR3 coding DNA: TGTGCCAGCAGCGTATTAGGACTAGCGGGAGGGGACACCGGGGAGCTGTTTTTT.

The V and J genes are TRBV7-2 and TRBJ2-7; 7 nucleotides match TRBD1. This CDR3 is built from 14 residues. The germline V gene encodes CDR1 SGHTA and CDR2 FQGNSA. V lost 5 bases, J lost 2 bases, and 6 bases stayed unmatched. CDR3 DNA: TGTGCCAGCAGCAAGGGGGCCGGTCCCTACGAGCAGTACTTC. The encoded protein is CASSKGAGPYEQYF. Variable domain in full (rest from reference TRBV7-2 and TRBJ2-7): GAGVSQSPSNKVTEKGKDVELRCDPISGHTALYWYRQSLGQGLEFLIYFQGNSAPDKSGLPSDRFSAERTGGSVSTLTIQRTQQEDSAVYLCASSKGAGPYEQYFGPGTRLTVT.

This chain connects TRBV11-2 to TRBJ1-3; TRBD1 aligns across 9 bases. The J segment lost 0 bases and the V segment lost 4 bases, leaving 13 bases of the junction unmatched. Per the germline V gene, CDR1 is SGHAT and CDR2 is FQNNGV. This CDR3 region has 19 residues. CDR3 sequence (DNA): TGTGCCAGCAGCTGGGTCCCGGGACAGGGTTTGAGCTCTGGAAACACCATATATTTT. This sequence encodes CASSWVPGQGLSSGNTIYF.

The chain uses TRBV7-8 and TRBJ1-2, with 8 bases aligning to TRBD1. The CDR3 consists of 15 residues. Germline CDR1 and CDR2: SGHVS and FQNEAQ. The V segment lost 2 bases and the J segment 8 bases; nucleotides outside the gene matches: 10. The CDR3 is CASSLSRDRQRGYTF. CDR3 DNA: TGTGCCAGCAGCTTATCCCGGGACAGGCAGCGCGGCTACACCTTC.

The V and J genes are TRBV14 and TRBJ2-3; D may be TRBD1 (6 bases). Trimming cost V 5 bases and J 1 base, with 19 bases left between them. CDR1 is SGHDN, CDR2 FVKESK, per germline. The length of the CDR3 is 17 residues. Here the CDR3 reads CASSKDIRGKGTDTQYF. CDR3 nucleotide sequence: TGTGCCAGCAGCAAGGACATCAGGGGTAAGGGCACAGATACGCAGTATTTT.

This sequence joins TRBV19 and TRBJ2-1; 7 bases fit TRBD1. V shed 3 bases and J 5 bases; nucleotides not matched to a gene: 7. The germline V gene has CDR1 LNHDA and CDR2 SQIVND (reference sequence). This CDR3 comprises 15 residues. The CDR3 nucleotides read TGTGCCAGTAGTATCGACAGGGCTGCTGACAATGAGCAGTTCTTC. Translated, it gives CASSIDRAADNEQFF.

The V call is TRBV7-3, the J call TRBJ2-3; maybe TRBD2 (5 bases). Germline CDR1 is SGHTA and CDR2 is FQGTGA. V lost 6 bases, J lost 9 bases, and 16 bases lay in between. This CDR3 has 13 amino acids. In DNA form, the CDR3 reads TGTGCCAGCAGTACCCACCAAGCGGACACGCAGTATTTT. Amino acids: CASSTHQADTQYF.

The chain joins TRBV5-1 to TRBJ2-7; 10 bases are a match to TRBD1. The CDR3 is 15 amino acids. Trimming took 0 bases from V and 7 from J; bases not matched to a gene: 7. Germline-derived CDR1 and CDR2 are SGHRS and YFSETQ. CDR3 sequence (DNA): TGCGCCAGCAGCTTGGCCGGGACAGGGGCCCTAGAGCAGTACTTC. It is translated as CASSLAGTGALEQYF.